Shown below are 16 T cell receptor beta chains from a single sample sequenced in a study of PD-1 blockade in classical Hodgkin lymphoma. Described time point: cycle 4 day 1 (C4D1), after more than 5 weeks of nivolumab. Relapses following autologous stem cell transplantation were seen in all patients, with brentuximab vedotin exposure varying. Sequenced by immunoSEQ multiplex PCR; TCRdb stores in-frame clones only, minus some. This sample carries some 8,900 clones, 82% of them seen once, and the ten largest clones take over 40%. Sample: peripheral blood mononuclear cells (PBMCs), taken before the fourth cycle of nivolumab. The source of these receptors is a human donor with classical Hodgkin lymphoma.

CDR3 sequence: CASSPQGVANYGYTF. The DNA for the CDR3 is TGTGCCAGCAGCCCGCAGGGGGTCGCCAACTATGGCTACACCTTC. The V call is TRBV7-9, the J call TRBJ1-2, with 7 bases matching TRBD1. CDR3 length: 15 amino acids. Losses at the gene ends were 5 bases for V and 2 bases for J; bases not matched to a gene: 8. Germline CDR1 reads SEHNR; CDR2 reads FQNEAQ (reference sequence).

The chain has TRBV7-8 and TRBJ2-1; D uncertain. This CDR3 has 13 amino acids. The V end lost 2 bases, the J end lost 8 bases, and 10 bases lay between the germline ends. Germline loops: CDR1 SGHVS, CDR2 FQNEAQ. The DNA of the CDR3 is TGTGCCAGCAGCTTACCATCTCGGTATGAGCAGTTCTTC. Its translation is CASSLPSRYEQFF.

The chain joins TRBV9 to TRBJ1-2, with 8 nucleotides matching TRBD1. The CDR3 covers 15 residues. Germline values: CDR1 SGDLS, CDR2 YYNGEE. With V trimmed by 2 bases and J by 1 base, 4 bases remained unmatched. The CDR3 DNA follows: TGTGCCAGCAGCGTTGGGACAGGAAATAACTATGGCTACACCTTC. This gives the protein CASSVGTGNNYGYTF.

The chain recombines TRBV7-2 with TRBJ2-7; TRBD2 might be the D (5 bases). The CDR3 covers 14 residues. Germline V gene sequence: CDR1 SGHTA, CDR2 FQGNSA. V lost 6 bases, J lost 0 bases, and 12 bases lay in between. The chain's CDR3 is CASSSTRSSYEQYF. The CDR3 coding sequence is TGTGCCAGCAGTTCTACTAGGAGCTCCTACGAGCAGTACTTC.

The chain has TRBV7-2 and TRBJ1-5, with D hard to call. This CDR3 is 13 amino acids long. The V end lost 2 bases, the J end lost 3 bases, and 5 bases lay between the germline ends. CDR1 and CDR2 from the germline V gene are SGHTA and FQGNSA. The CDR3: CASSLRHNQPQHF. In DNA form, the CDR3 reads TGTGCCAGCAGCTTAAGGCACAATCAGCCCCAGCATTTT.

This chain links TRBV7-9 with TRBJ2-7, with 11 bases fitting TRBD2. Germline CDR1 reads SEHNR; CDR2 reads FQNEAQ (reference sequence). The J segment lost 2 bases and the V segment lost 1 base, leaving 4 bases of the junction unmatched. This CDR3 contains 16 residues. CDR3 residues: CASSLVGTSGTYEQYF. The CDR3 DNA sequence: TGTGCCAGCAGCTTAGTTGGGACTAGCGGTACCTACGAGCAGTACTTC. The whole variable domain, remainder taken from reference TRBV7-9 and TRBJ2-7, is DTGVSQNPRHKITKRGQNVTFRCDPISEHNRLYWYRQTLGQGPEFLTYFQNEAQLEKSRLLSDRFSAERPKGSFSTLEIQRTEQGDSAMYLCASSLVGTSGTYEQYFGPGTRLTVT.

The chain has TRBV4-1 and TRBJ2-1, with 8 positions matching TRBD2. The germline gives CDR1 MGHRA, CDR2 YSYEKL. This CDR3 has 16 amino acids. Trimming at V came to 1 base and at J to 5 bases, leaving 7 bases not matched to a gene. CDR3 in amino acids: CASSQGEGLGHNEQFF. The DNA of the CDR3 is TGCGCCAGCAGCCAAGGTGAGGGACTAGGGCACAATGAGCAGTTCTTC.

The chain employs TRBV4-1 and TRBJ2-7; no clear D. Trimming left V 0 bases short and J 8 bases short, with 11 bases between. CDR3 size: 13 residues. Germline V gene lookup returns CDR1 MGHRA and CDR2 YSYEKL. The CDR3 DNA sequence: TGCGCCAGCAGCCAAGAGAGACGAGCTAAGCAGTACTTC. As protein: CASSQERRAKQYF.

V usage is TRBV4-1 and J usage is TRBJ1-2; no reliable D call. Germline V lookup: CDR1 MGHRA, CDR2 YSYEKL. The CDR3 contains 16 residues. Trimming removed 0 bases at V and 5 bases at J, with 16 bases between. The CDR3 DNA reads TGCGCCAGCAGCCAAGAGGTGGCAGCTTCAGCTTATGGCTACACCTTC. Translation gives CASSQEVAASAYGYTF.

The CDR3 nucleotides are TGTGCCAGCAGTTACTCGATATCCGGACTTCGGTTCTTC. Protein: CASSYSISGLRFF. The chain combines TRBV6-5 with TRBJ2-1, with D perhaps TRBD2 (5 bases). Per germline, CDR1 MNHEY and CDR2 SVGAGI. The CDR3 contains 13 residues. V lost 0 bases, J lost 15 bases, and 15 bases lay in between.

This chain joins TRBV21-1 and TRBJ1-5; TRBD1 is the table's D call, not checked against the DNA. TRBV21-1 is an annotated pseudogene. The CDR3 covers 19 residues. For the CDR3, the DNA is TGTGCCAGCAGCAAAATCCAGGAGACAGCCTTTTTGAGCAATCAGCCCCAGCATTTT. Translated: CASSKIQETAFLSNQPQHF.

For the CDR3, the DNA is TGCGCCAGCAGTGAGGACAGGGAAGGGACTGAGCAGTTCTTC. The encoded protein is CASSEDREGTEQFF. The V call is TRBV10-1, the J call TRBJ2-1; 7 positions agree with TRBD1. The CDR3 is 14 residues long. In germline, CDR1 is WNHNN, CDR2 SYGVQD (reference sequence). J was trimmed by 9 bases and V by 2 bases; bases with no gene match: 7.

In its sample, this clone was seen a few times. The rearrangement joins TRBV5-6 to TRBJ1-1, with D unresolved. The CDR3 totals 15 residues. V lost 3 bases to trimming and J lost 3 bases, with 15 bases between them. Germline CDR1 SGHDT, CDR2 YYEEEE. The CDR3 protein is CASSSWWVAYTEAFF. The CDR3 DNA reads TGTGCCAGCAGCTCCTGGTGGGTCGCGTACACTGAAGCTTTCTTT.

This clone came up once. CDR3 residues: CASGRLEGVEKLFF. The CDR3 bases are TGTGCCAGCGGACGCCTCGAGGGGGTAGAAAAACTGTTTTTT. V usage is TRBV6-1 and J usage is TRBJ1-4; the D gene is possibly TRBD1 (6 bases). Trimming removed 8 bases from V and 8 bases from J, with 18 bases in between. Germline V gene data show CDR1 as MNHNS and CDR2 as SASEGT. The CDR3 consists of 14 residues.

The CDR3 DNA is TGTGCCAGCAGCTTAGCAGGGACTAGAACCTACAATGAGCAGTTCTTC. It specifies CASSLAGTRTYNEQFF. The chain is built from TRBV7-2 and TRBJ2-1; 8 bases align to TRBD2. CDR1 is SGHTA, CDR2 FQGNSA, per germline. The J segment lost 2 bases and the V segment lost 0 bases, leaving 3 bases of the junction unmatched. The CDR3 spans 16 residues. The full variable domain, in which reference TRBV7-2 and TRBJ2-1 provide the parts outside the CDR3, is GAGVSQSPSNKVTEKGKDVELRCDPISGHTALYWYRQSLGQGLEFLIYFQGNSAPDKSGLPSDRFSAERTGGSVSTLTIQRTQQEDSAVYLCASSLAGTRTYNEQFFGPGTRLTVL.

The V call is TRBV13, the J call TRBJ2-3; 9 bases map to TRBD2. Germline assignment: CDR1 PRHDT and CDR2 FYEKMQ (reference sequence). V lost 7 bases to trimming and J lost 1 base; unmatched junction nucleotides: 9. This CDR3 comprises 16 residues. The CDR3 sequence is CASIQLAGAGTDTQYF. CDR3 sequence (DNA): TGTGCCAGCATTCAATTAGCGGGAGCTGGCACAGATACGCAGTATTTT. The whole variable domain, remainder taken from reference TRBV13 and TRBJ2-3, is AAGVIQSPRHLIKEKRETATLKCYPIPRHDTVYWYQQGPGQDPQFLISFYEKMQSDKGSIPDRFSAQQFSDYHSELNMSSLELGDSALYFCASIQLAGAGTDTQYFGPGTRLTVL.